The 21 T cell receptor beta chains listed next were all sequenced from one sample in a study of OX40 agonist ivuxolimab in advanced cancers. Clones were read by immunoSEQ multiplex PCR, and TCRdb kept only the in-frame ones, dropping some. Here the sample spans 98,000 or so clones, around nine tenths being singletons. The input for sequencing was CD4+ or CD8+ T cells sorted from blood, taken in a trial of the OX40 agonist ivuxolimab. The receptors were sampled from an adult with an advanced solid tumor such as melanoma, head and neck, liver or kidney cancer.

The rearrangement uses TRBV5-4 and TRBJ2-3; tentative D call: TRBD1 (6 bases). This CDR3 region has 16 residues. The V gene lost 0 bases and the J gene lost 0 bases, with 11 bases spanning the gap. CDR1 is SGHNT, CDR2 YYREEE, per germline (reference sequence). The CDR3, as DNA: TGTGCCAGCAGCTTGGAAGGTAGGGGGAGCACAGATACGCAGTATTTT. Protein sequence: CASSLEGRGSTDTQYF.

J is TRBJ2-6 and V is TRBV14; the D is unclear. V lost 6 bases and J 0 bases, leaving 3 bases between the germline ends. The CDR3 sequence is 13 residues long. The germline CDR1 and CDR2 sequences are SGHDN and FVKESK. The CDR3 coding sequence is TGTGCCAGCAGGGACTCTGGGGCCAACGTCCTGACTTTC. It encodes CASRDSGANVLTF.

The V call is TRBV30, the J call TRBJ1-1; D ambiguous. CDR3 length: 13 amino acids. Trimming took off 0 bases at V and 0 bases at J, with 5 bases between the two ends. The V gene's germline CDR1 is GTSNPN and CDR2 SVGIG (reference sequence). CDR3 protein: CAWSVAMNTEAFF. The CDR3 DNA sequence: TGTGCCTGGAGTGTAGCGATGAACACTGAAGCTTTCTTT.

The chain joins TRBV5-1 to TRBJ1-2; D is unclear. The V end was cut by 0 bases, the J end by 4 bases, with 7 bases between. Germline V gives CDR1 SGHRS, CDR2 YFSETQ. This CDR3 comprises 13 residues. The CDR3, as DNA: TGCGCCAGCAGCTTGGAGGCACCCTATGGCTACACCTTC. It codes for CASSLEAPYGYTF. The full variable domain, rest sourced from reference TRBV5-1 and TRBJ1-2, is KAGVTQTPRYLIKTRGQQVTLSCSPISGHRSVSWYQQTPGQGLQFLFEYFSETQRNKGNFPGRFSGRQFSNSRSEMNVSTLELGDSALYLCASSLEAPYGYTFGSGTRLTVV.

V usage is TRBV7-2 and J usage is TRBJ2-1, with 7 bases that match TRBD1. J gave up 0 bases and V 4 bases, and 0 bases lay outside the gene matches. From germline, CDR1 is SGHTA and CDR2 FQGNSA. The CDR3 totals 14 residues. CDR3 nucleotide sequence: TGTGCCAGCAGCTCAGGGGGCTCCTACAATGAGCAGTTCTTC. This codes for CASSSGGSYNEQFF.

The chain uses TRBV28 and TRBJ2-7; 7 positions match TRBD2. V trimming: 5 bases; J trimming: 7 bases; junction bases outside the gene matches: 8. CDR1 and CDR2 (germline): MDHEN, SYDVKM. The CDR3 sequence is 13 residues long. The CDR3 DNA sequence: TGTGCCAGCAGTGAGGGGCGGGAGCCGGAGCAGTACTTC. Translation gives CASSEGREPEQYF.

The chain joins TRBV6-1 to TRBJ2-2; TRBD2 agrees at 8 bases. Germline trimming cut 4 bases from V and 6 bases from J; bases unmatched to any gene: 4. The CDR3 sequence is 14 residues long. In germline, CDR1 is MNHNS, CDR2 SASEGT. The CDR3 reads CASSGSGSAGELFF. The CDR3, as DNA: TGTGCCAGCAGTGGGAGCGGGAGTGCCGGGGAGCTGTTTTTT.

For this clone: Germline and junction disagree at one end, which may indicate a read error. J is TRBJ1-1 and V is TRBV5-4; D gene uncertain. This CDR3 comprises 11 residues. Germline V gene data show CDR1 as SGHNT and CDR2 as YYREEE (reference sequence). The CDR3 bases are TGTGCCAGCAGCTTGCTTACAAGTCTTCGCTTT. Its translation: CASSLLTSLRF.

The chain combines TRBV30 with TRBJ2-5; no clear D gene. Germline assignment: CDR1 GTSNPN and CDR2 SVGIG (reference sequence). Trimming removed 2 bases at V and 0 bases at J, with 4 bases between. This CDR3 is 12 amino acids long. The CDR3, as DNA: TGTGCCTGGAGTATCAACCAAGAGACCCAGTACTTC. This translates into CAWSINQETQYF.

The CDR3 sequence is CASSVRPGLPTDTQYF. The CDR3 region has the DNA TGTGCCAGCAGCGTGAGACCGGGACTGCCCACAGATACGCAGTATTTT. V is TRBV9 and J is TRBJ2-3; D is perhaps TRBD2 (6 bases). The CDR3 consists of 16 residues. Germline CDR1 SGDLS, CDR2 YYNGEE. The ends were cut back, 2 bases at V and 2 bases at J, with 15 bases in the middle.

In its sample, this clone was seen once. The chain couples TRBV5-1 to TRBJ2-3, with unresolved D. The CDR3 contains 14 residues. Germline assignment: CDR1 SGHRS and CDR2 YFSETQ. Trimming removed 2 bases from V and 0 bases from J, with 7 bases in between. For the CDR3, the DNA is TGCGCCAGCAGCTTTACAAAAAGCACAGATACGCAGTATTTT. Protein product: CASSFTKSTDTQYF.

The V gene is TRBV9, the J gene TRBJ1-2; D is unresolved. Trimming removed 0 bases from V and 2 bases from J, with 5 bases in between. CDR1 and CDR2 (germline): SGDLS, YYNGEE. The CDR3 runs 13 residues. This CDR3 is CASSVEQNYGYTF. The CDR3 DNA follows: TGTGCCAGCAGCGTAGAACAGAACTATGGCTACACCTTC.

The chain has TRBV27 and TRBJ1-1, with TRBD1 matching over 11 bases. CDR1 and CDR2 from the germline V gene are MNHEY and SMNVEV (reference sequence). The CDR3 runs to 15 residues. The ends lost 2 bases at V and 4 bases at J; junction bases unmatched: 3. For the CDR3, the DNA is TGTGCCAGCAGTTTAATGGGACAGGGGGTCACTGAAGCTTTCTTT. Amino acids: CASSLMGQGVTEAFF.

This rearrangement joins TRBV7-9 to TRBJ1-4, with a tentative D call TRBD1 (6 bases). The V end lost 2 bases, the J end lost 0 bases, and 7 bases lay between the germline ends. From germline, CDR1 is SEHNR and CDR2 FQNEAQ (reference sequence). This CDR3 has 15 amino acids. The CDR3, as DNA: TGTGCCAGCAGCTTAAGGACAGCAACTAATGAAAAACTGTTTTTT. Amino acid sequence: CASSLRTATNEKLFF. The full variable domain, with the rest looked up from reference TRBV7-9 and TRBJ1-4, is DTGVSQNPRHKITKRGQNVTFRCDPISEHNRLYWYRQTLGQGPEFLTYFQNEAQLEKSRLLSDRFSAERPKGSFSTLEIQRTEQGDSAMYLCASSLRTATNEKLFFGSGTQLSVL.

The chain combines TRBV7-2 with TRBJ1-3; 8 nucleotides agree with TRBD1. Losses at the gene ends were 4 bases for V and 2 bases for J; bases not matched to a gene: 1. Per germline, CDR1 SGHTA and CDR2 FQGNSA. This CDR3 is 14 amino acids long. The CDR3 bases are TGTGCCAGCAGCTCGGACAGGGCTGGAAACACCATATATTTT. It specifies CASSSDRAGNTIYF.

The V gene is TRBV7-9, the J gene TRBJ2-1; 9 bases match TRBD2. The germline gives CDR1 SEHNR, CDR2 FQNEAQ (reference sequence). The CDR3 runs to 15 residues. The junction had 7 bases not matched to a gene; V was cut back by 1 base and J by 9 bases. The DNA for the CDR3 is TGTGCCAGCAGCTTAGTGTTGGGGCGGGAGGGTGAGCAGTTCTTC. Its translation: CASSLVLGREGEQFF.

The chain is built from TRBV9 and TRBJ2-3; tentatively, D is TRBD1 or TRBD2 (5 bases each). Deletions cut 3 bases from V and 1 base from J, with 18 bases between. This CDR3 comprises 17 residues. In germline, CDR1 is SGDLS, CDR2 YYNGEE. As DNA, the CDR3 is TGTGCCAGCAGCGGGATGGGGAGACAAGGGGGCACAGATACGCAGTATTTT. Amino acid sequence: CASSGMGRQGGTDTQYF.

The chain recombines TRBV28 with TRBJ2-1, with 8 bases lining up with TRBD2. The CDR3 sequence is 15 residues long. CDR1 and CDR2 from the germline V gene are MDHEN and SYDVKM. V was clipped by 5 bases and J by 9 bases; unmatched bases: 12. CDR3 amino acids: CASSSNAGGIGEQFF. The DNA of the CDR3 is TGTGCCAGCAGTAGTAACGCGGGGGGTATCGGTGAGCAGTTCTTC.

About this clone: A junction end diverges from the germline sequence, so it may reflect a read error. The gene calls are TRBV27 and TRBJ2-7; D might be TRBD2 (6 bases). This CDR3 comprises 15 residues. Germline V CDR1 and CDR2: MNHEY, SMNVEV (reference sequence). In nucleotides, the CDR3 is TGTGCCAGCCGTTTGGGTCGGGGCGGGGACTACGAGCAGTACTTC. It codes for CASRLGRGGDYEQYF.

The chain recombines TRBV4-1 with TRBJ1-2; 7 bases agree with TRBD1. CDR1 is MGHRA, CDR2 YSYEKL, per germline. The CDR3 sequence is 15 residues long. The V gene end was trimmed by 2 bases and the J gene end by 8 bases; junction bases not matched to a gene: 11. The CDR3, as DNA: TGCGCCAGCAGCCAACCTACCGGGACAGCGAAGGGCTACACCTTC. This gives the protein CASSQPTGTAKGYTF.

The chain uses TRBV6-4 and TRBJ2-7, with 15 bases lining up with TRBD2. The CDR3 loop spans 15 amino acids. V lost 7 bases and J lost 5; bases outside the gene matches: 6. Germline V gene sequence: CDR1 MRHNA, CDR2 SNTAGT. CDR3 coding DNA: TGTGCCAGCATGAGGACTAGCGGGAGGGGGAACGAGCAGTACTTC. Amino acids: CASMRTSGRGNEQYF.